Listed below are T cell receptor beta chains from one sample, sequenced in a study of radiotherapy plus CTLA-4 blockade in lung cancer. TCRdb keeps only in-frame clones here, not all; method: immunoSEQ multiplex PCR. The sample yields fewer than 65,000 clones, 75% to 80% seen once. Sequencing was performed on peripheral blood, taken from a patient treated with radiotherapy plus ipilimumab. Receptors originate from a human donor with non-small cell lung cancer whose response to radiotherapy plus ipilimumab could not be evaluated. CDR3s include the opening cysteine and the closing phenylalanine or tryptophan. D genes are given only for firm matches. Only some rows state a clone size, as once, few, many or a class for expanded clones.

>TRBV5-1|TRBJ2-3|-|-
TGCGCCAGCAGCCTGACTGGCACAGATACGCAGTATTTT
CASSLTGTDTQYF
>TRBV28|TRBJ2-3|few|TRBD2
TGTGCCAGCGGGGGTAGCGGGGGGGCCTGGACAGATACGCAGTATTTT
CASGGSGGAWTDTQYF
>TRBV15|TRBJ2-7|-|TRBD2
TGTGCCACCAGCAGAGCGGCGGGCGGGGGAGCCTACGAGCAGTACTTC
CATSRAAGGGAYEQYF
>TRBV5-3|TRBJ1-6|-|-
TGTGCCAGAAGCTTGGCGGGCCCCGGGAGTGGCTATAATTCACCCCTCCACTTT
CARSLAGPGSGYNSPLHF
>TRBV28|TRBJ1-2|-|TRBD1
TGTGCCCAACCGGACAGGGGCACCTACGGCTACACCTTC
CAQPDRGTYGYTF
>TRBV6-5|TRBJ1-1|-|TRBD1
TGTGCCAGCAGTTACTTTCCGGGACAGGATAACACTGAAGCTTTCTTT
CASSYFPGQDNTEAFF
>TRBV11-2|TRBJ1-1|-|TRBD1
TGTGCCAGCAGCTTAGGCCGGGACAGGGGTGGCACTGAAGCTTTCTTT
CASSLGRDRGGTEAFF
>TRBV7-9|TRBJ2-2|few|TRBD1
TGTGCCAGCCAGGGGGCGAACACCGGGGAGCTGTTTTTT
CASQGANTGELFF
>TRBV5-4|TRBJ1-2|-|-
TGTGCCAGCAGCTTCCCAGAGGAGATCTATGGCTACACCTTC
CASSFPEEIYGYTF
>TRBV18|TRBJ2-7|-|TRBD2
TGTGCCAGCTCACCTGGTAGCGGGAGGGCCCACGGCGAGCAGTACTTC
CASSPGSGRAHGEQYF
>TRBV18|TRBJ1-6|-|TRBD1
TGTGCCAGCTCACTTGGGGACAGGGGAAATTCACCCCTCCACTTT
CASSLGDRGNSPLHF
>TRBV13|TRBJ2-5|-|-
TGTGCCAGCAGCTTAGTGGCTGGGGGACCACCTAGGGGGGAGACCCAGTACTTC
CASSLVAGGPPRGETQYF
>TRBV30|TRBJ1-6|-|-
TGTGCCTGGAGTGACGGACAGTCCTATAATTCACCCCTCCACTTT
CAWSDGQSYNSPLHF
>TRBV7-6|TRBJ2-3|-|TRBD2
TGTGCCAGCAGCTTTTGGTCTAGCGGGAAAACAGATACGCAGTATTTT
CASSFWSSGKTDTQYF
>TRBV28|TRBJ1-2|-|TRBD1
TGTGCCAGCGTGCCCTCGGGACAGACCTATGGCTACACCTTC
CASVPSGQTYGYTF
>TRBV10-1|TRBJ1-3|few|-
TGCGCCAGCAGTGACCCGGGTACAGGGACATTCCAGATGGACACCATATATTTT
CASSDPGTGTFQMDTIYF
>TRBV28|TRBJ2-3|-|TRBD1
TGTGCCAGCAGTTCTCCCGGACAGGGTATTTTGGATACGCAGTATTTT
CASSSPGQGILDTQYF
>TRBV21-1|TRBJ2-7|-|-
TGTGCCAGCAGCTGCCAAGGGGGCGCGGGCGACGAGCAGTACTTC
CASSCQGGAGDEQYF
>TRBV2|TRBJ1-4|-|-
TGTGCCAGCAGTGAATTTCTGGGGGCGGAAGAAAAACTGTTTTTT
CASSEFLGAEEKLFF
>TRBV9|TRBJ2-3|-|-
TGTGCCAGCAGCTTTCACAACACAGATACGCAGTATTTT
CASSFHNTDTQYF
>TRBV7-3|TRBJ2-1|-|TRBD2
TGTGCCAGCAGCCCTGGGACTAGCGGTTATTCTGAGCAGTTCTTC
CASSPGTSGYSEQFF
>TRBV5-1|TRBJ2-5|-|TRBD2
TGCGCCAGCAGCGATGGAGCGGGGGGCCAAGAGACCCAGTACTTC
CASSDGAGGQETQYF
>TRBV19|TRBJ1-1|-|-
TGTGCCAGTATGGGGGCCACTGAAGCTTTCTTT
CASMGATEAFF
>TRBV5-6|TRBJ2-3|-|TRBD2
TGTGCCAGCAGCTTGTACGGCCTACTAGCGGGGGGGCCTTCAGATACGCAGTATTTT
CASSLYGLLAGGPSDTQYF
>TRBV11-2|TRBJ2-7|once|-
TGTGCCAGCCATAATACGACTCAGACGGAGCAGTACTTC
CASHNTTQTEQYF
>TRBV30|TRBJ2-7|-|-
TGTGCCTGGGGAGGAGAATACGAGCAGTACTTC
CAWGGEYEQYF
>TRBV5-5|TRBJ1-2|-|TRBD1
TGTGCCAGCAGTCCGGCCAGGGGGCCTGGCTACACCTTC
CASSPARGPGYTF
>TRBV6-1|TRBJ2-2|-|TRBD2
TGTGCCAGCAGTCTAGCGGATACGTACACCGGGGAGCTGTTTTTT
CASSLADTYTGELFF
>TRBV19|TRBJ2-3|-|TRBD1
TGTGCCAGTAGTATGGGACAGGTGTTAGATACGCAGTATTTT
CASSMGQVLDTQYF
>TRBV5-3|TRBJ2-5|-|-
TGTGCCAGAAGCTTGGTGGGCAGGGGAAAAGAGACCCAGTACTTC
CARSLVGRGKETQYF
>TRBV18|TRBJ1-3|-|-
TGTGCCAGCTCACACAGCAATGGAAACACCATATATTTT
CASSHSNGNTIYF
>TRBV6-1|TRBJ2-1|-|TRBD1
TGTGCCAGCGGCGTCAAGGGGGCTACTGGGAGTGAGCAGTTCTTC
CASGVKGATGSEQFF
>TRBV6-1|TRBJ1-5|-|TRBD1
TGTGCCAGCAGTGTACAGGGGGAGGAACAGCCCCAGCATTTT
CASSVQGEEQPQHF
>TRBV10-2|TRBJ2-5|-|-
TGCGCCAGCTGTGAAGGGGCCGGGTACTTC
CASCEGAGYF
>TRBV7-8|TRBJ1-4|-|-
TGTGCCAGCAGCTTAGTCCGCGTCGTGGCCGCCGGGGGGTCTAATGAAAAACTGTTTTTT
CASSLVRVVAAGGSNEKLFF
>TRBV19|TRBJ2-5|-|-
TGTGCCAGTAGTAGGTACAGGGTAGAGCAAGAGACCCAGTACTTC
CASSRYRVEQETQYF
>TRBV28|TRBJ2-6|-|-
TGTGCCAGCAGTTCACTGGGGGCCCTCTCTGGGGCCAACGTCCTGACTTTC
CASSSLGALSGANVLTF
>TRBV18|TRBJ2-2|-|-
TGTGCCAGCTCACCCCCCGGAGGCGGGACCGGGGAGCTGTTTTTT
CASSPPGGGTGELFF
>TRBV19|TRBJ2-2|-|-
TGTGCCAGTAGATTCGGCGGGGAGCTGTTTTTT
CASRFGGELFF
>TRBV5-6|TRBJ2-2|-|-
TGTGCCAGCAGCTTTGGGCCTAACAGGGAAAGGACCGGGGAGCTGTTTTTT
CASSFGPNRERTGELFF